The present entry profiles one TCR beta chain with its context. The antigen is undetermined. From germline, CDR1 is MNHEY and CDR2 SVGAGI. There are 12 residues in the CDR3. V lost 10 bases, J lost 4 bases, and 14 bases lay in between. This sample was included in a study of CD8+ T cells in alopecia areata. Study details: Among treated patients, oral tofacitinib was administered at 5 to 10 mg twice daily.

The study, taken as a whole, reports: Sharing of TCRs across patients appeared less clear than in mice, possibly for HLA-related reasons.

Documented treatment: oral pan-JAK inhibitor, 5-10 mg twice daily. RNA extraction was followed by reverse transcription into cDNA, which acted as the sequencing template. Measured with immunoSEQ multiplex PCR; TCRdb has only the in-frame clones, and not every one. Here the sample spans some 120,000 clones, around 50% being singletons. The sequencing used CD8+ T cells sorted from blood, collected at week 24, from a patient treated with tofacitinib. The V gene is TRBV6-5, the J gene TRBJ2-7; possibly TRBD2 for D (6 bases). This clonotype originated in a human donor with alopecia areata. The CDR3 sequence: CATMFGRYEQYF. The CDR3 coding sequence is TGTGCCACCATGTTTGGGAGGTACGAGCAGTACTTC.